These 29 T cell receptor beta chains came from one sample sequenced in a study of cytomegalovirus exposure and HLA in healthy donors. It was with 60 Vbeta and 13 Jbeta primers that the PCR ran. Generated by immunoSEQ multiplex PCR, the TCRdb table keeps only in-frame clones and is missing some. Of around 64,000 clones in the sample, 86% were seen once. What was sequenced was PBMCs. The receptors come from a woman aged 25 to 39 in good health and CMV-seronegative.

The chain employs TRBV14 and TRBJ2-6; possible D gene TRBD2, 6 bases. Trimming took 4 bases from V and 0 from J, leaving 19 bases between them. In germline, CDR1 is SGHDN, CDR2 FVKESK. The CDR3 is 19 residues long. The CDR3: CASSLWAGGVGSGANVLTF. The CDR3, as DNA: TGTGCCAGCAGCCTTTGGGCCGGGGGTGTTGGCTCTGGGGCCAACGTCCTGACTTTC.

The V gene is TRBV7-9, the J gene TRBJ2-5; D call uncertain. The J call is doubtful: the DNA matches TRBJ2-7 better. Germline V lookup: CDR1 SEHNR, CDR2 FQNEAQ (reference sequence). The CDR3 sequence is 15 residues long. This CDR3 is CASSLGSRSSYEQYF. For the CDR3, the DNA is TGTGCCAGCAGCTTAGGGTCCCGGAGCTCCTACGAGCAGTACTTC.

The rearrangement links TRBV5-4 to TRBJ1-2, with no clear D. This CDR3 is built from 15 residues. Trimming pared 1 base from V and 4 bases from J, leaving 14 bases between. Germline values: CDR1 SGHNT, CDR2 YYREEE (reference sequence). CDR3 region: CASSLPSGWVYGYTF. DNA of the CDR3: TGTGCCAGCAGCTTGCCGTCGGGGTGGGTCTATGGCTACACCTTC.

The CDR3 region has the DNA TGTGCCAGCAGCCAGAGCGGGAGCGGGACAGATACGCAGTATTTT. This translates into CASSQSGSGTDTQYF. This sequence joins TRBV7-2 and TRBJ2-3, with 8 bases fitting TRBD2. The V segment lost 5 bases and the J segment 3 bases; nucleotides outside the gene matches: 7. Germline-derived CDR1 and CDR2 are SGHTA and FQGNSA. The CDR3 loop spans 15 amino acids.

The V gene is TRBV10-2, the J gene TRBJ2-5; D is unresolved. The better agreement between TRBJ2-7 and the DNA end casts doubt on the J call. The CDR3 is 14 residues long. CDR1 and CDR2 from the germline V gene are WSHSY and SAAADI. CDR3 loop: CASSESATSYEQYF. The DNA of the CDR3 is TGCGCCAGCAGTGAGTCCGCGACATCATACGAGCAGTACTTC.

The J gene is TRBJ2-7, the V gene TRBV6-5; D might be TRBD1 (6 bases). The germline V gene encodes CDR1 MNHEY and CDR2 SVGAGI. The germline V and J ends were trimmed by 6 bases and 0 bases, with 12 bases remaining between them. The CDR3 spans 14 residues. The CDR3 here is CASRITGLSYEQYF. The CDR3 DNA reads TGTGCCAGCAGAATCACAGGGCTCTCCTACGAGCAGTACTTC.

This sequence joins TRBV11-1 and TRBJ2-7, with D unresolved. Germline assignment: CDR1 SGHAT and CDR2 FQDESV (reference sequence). V lost 5 bases to trimming and J lost 4 bases, with 9 bases between them. The CDR3 consists of 12 residues. Here the CDR3 reads CASSHIPYEQYF. The CDR3 DNA sequence: TGTGCCAGCAGCCACATTCCTTACGAGCAGTACTTC.

The chain employs TRBV7-2 and TRBJ2-5; D possibly corresponds to TRBD1 (6 bases). V was cut by 5 bases and J by 5 bases, with 12 bases left in between. In germline, CDR1 is SGHTA, CDR2 FQGNSA. The CDR3 extends over 13 amino acids. CDR3: CASSRQGPETQYF. The CDR3 coding sequence is TGTGCCAGCAGCCGTCAGGGGCCGGAGACCCAGTACTTC.

On this clone itself: The sample contains more than one DNA sequence encoding this CDR3. This chain uses TRBV5-1 with TRBJ1-1; D remains ambiguous. The germline CDR1 and CDR2 sequences are SGHRS and YFSETQ. The CDR3 runs 13 residues. Trimming left V 0 bases short and J 1 base short, with 4 bases between. CDR3 amino acids: CASSLDRNTEAFF. In nucleotides, the CDR3 is TGCGCCAGCAGCTTGGACAGGAACACTGAAGCTTTCTTT.

The chain links TRBV27 to TRBJ2-7; TRBD2 agrees at 9 bases. This CDR3 comprises 14 residues. Unmatched junction bases numbered 3, after V lost 4 bases and J lost 2 bases. Germline V gene lookup returns CDR1 MNHEY and CDR2 SMNVEV (reference sequence). Here the CDR3 reads CASSWASGTYEQYF. For the CDR3, the DNA is TGTGCCAGCAGTTGGGCTAGCGGGACCTACGAGCAGTACTTC.

V gene TRBV6-4 combines with J gene TRBJ1-3; possibly TRBD1 for D (5 bases). This CDR3 spans 15 amino acids. V was clipped by 4 bases and J by 4 bases, with 14 bases between them. Germline V CDR1 and CDR2: MRHNA, SNTAGT. As DNA, the CDR3 is TGTGCCAGCAGTGTGCGGGGCTCAGGAGGAAACACCATATATTTT. The encoded protein is CASSVRGSGGNTIYF.

The chain carries TRBV11-2 and TRBJ2-3; possibly TRBD1 for D (5 bases). Trimming left V 5 bases short and J 0 bases short, with 15 bases between. Germline values: CDR1 SGHAT, CDR2 FQNNGV. This CDR3 has 16 amino acids. The CDR3 sequence: CASSPGRQPSTDTQYF. In DNA, the CDR3 is TGTGCCAGCAGCCCCGGTAGACAGCCCAGCACAGATACGCAGTATTTT.

Only a few counts were recorded for this clone. The chain couples TRBV2 to TRBJ2-1; the match to TRBD2 covers 8 bases. Germline CDR1 is SNHLY and CDR2 is FYNNEI. The length of the CDR3 is 15 residues. V lost 7 bases to trimming and J lost 7 bases; unmatched junction nucleotides: 12. CDR3 sequence reads: CASKTSLAGRNEQFF. For the CDR3, the DNA is TGTGCCAGCAAAACGAGTCTAGCGGGCCGAAATGAGCAGTTCTTC.

The CDR3 DNA is TGTGCCAGCAGCTTAGCGGGACTAGCGGAGTGGAGCTCCTACAATGAGCAGTTCTTC. Protein sequence: CASSLAGLAEWSSYNEQFF. This sequence joins TRBV7-2 and TRBJ2-1; 11 bases fit TRBD2. The germline gives CDR1 SGHTA, CDR2 FQGNSA. V shed 0 bases, J shed 0 bases, and the junction held 7 bases outside the gene matches. The CDR3 is made up of 19 amino acids.

This clone was recorded once. The chain couples TRBV9 to TRBJ2-1; TRBD2 matches at 11 bases. CDR1 and CDR2 from the germline V gene are SGDLS and YYNGEE. CDR3 length: 14 amino acids. V lost 6 bases, J lost 3 bases, and 2 bases stayed unmatched. As DNA, the CDR3 is TGTGCCAGCACCGGGACTAGCGGCTACAATGAGCAGTTCTTC. Translation gives CASTGTSGYNEQFF.

This chain uses TRBV5-4 with TRBJ2-3; a weak D match, TRBD2 (6 bases). V lost 9 bases, J lost 1 base, and 12 bases lay in between. The CDR3 totals 13 residues. Germline values: CDR1 SGHNT, CDR2 YYREEE (reference sequence). The CDR3, as DNA: TGTGCCACCCATAGCGGACGCACAGATACGCAGTATTTT. Translation gives CATHSGRTDTQYF.

CDR3 region: CASSLRWLHTGELFF. The CDR3 DNA sequence: TGTGCCAGCAGTTTACGTTGGCTTCACACCGGGGAGCTGTTTTTT. The V call is TRBV27, the J call TRBJ2-2; D is ambiguous. The CDR3 spans 15 residues. V was cut by 2 bases and J by 3 bases, with 10 bases left in between. Looked up from germline, CDR1 is MNHEY and CDR2 is SMNVEV (reference sequence).

The chain links TRBV7-9 to TRBJ1-3; possible D gene TRBD1, 5 bases. Germline V gene lookup returns CDR1 SEHNR and CDR2 FQNEAQ (reference sequence). This CDR3 has 14 amino acids. The V gene lost 5 bases and the J gene lost 2 bases, with 10 bases spanning the gap. CDR3 residues: CASSGAGAGNTIYF. CDR3 DNA: TGTGCCAGCAGCGGGGCCGGAGCTGGAAACACCATATATTTT. Variable domain in full (rest from reference TRBV7-9 and TRBJ1-3): DTGVSQNPRHKITKRGQNVTFRCDPISEHNRLYWYRQTLGQGPEFLTYFQNEAQLEKSRLLSDRFSAERPKGSFSTLEIQRTEQGDSAMYLCASSGAGAGNTIYFGEGSWLTVV.

The table lists this clone with a few counts. The chain employs TRBV2 and TRBJ2-7, with D unresolved. The CDR3 consists of 14 residues. V gave up 8 bases and J gave up 0 bases, with 14 bases separating them. CDR1 and CDR2 (germline): SNHLY, FYNNEI. This CDR3 is CASAWRSSSYEQYF. The CDR3 DNA reads as TGTGCCAGCGCTTGGCGATCTAGCTCCTACGAGCAGTACTTC.

The genes are TRBV4-1 and TRBJ2-6; D perhaps matches TRBD1 (6 bases). Germline CDR1 MGHRA, CDR2 YSYEKL. V lost 5 bases and J 1 base, leaving 12 bases between the germline ends. This CDR3 has 16 amino acids. CDR3 sequence reads: CASSSTGISGANVLTF. The CDR3 DNA is TGCGCCAGCAGCTCAACAGGGATATCTGGGGCCAACGTCCTGACTTTC.

This chain links TRBV5-3 with TRBJ2-3; 11 positions agree with TRBD2. TRBV5-3 qualifies as an ORF whose function is uncertain. The CDR3 has 15 residues. V shed 7 bases, J shed 1 base, and the junction held 5 bases outside the gene matches. The CDR3 DNA is TGTGCCAGACGCCAGGGACTAGCGGGCACAGATACGCAGTATTTT. As protein: CARRQGLAGTDTQYF.

The chain joins TRBV6-1 to TRBJ2-7; perhaps TRBD1 as D (6 bases). The CDR3 is made up of 14 amino acids. The V gene's germline CDR1 is MNHNS and CDR2 SASEGT. Trimming cost V 2 bases and J 7 bases, with 15 bases left between them. In DNA form, the CDR3 reads TGTGCCAGCAGTGAACCGGCAGGGGTGTTGGAGCAGTACTTC. Translation: CASSEPAGVLEQYF.

This chain links TRBV27 with TRBJ2-7; possibly TRBD2 for D (5 bases). The CDR3 runs to 13 residues. Germline CDR1 and CDR2: MNHEY and SMNVEV (reference sequence). V was clipped by 6 bases and J by 2 bases, with 11 bases between them. The DNA of the CDR3 is TGTGCCAGCAGCTCCACCGGGACCTACGAGCAGTACTTC. It yields the protein CASSSTGTYEQYF.

The rearrangement links TRBV19 to TRBJ1-2; 9 nucleotides line up with TRBD1. V trimming: 5 bases; J trimming: 4 bases; junction bases outside the gene matches: 5. Per germline, CDR1 LNHDA and CDR2 SQIVND (reference sequence). The CDR3 covers 14 residues. CDR3 region: CASSYDRGVYGYTF. In nucleotides, the CDR3 is TGTGCCAGTAGTTACGACAGGGGGGTCTATGGCTACACCTTC.

This clone was seen just once. The chain carries TRBV2 and TRBJ2-5; D may be TRBD1 (6 bases). CDR1 and CDR2 from the germline V gene are SNHLY and FYNNEI. Trimming removed 6 bases at V and 4 bases at J, with 12 bases between. The CDR3 sequence is 13 residues long. The CDR3 DNA sequence: TGTGCCAGCAGCCCAGGGGTTAGAGAGACCCAGTACTTC. This gives the protein CASSPGVRETQYF.

The rearrangement uses TRBV7-9 and TRBJ1-6; 9 bases are shared with TRBD1. The junction had 3 bases not matched to a gene; V was cut back by 1 base and J by 8 bases. Germline V lookup: CDR1 SEHNR, CDR2 FQNEAQ (reference sequence). This CDR3 has 15 amino acids. The CDR3 is CASSLDRTGDSPLHF. CDR3 bases: TGTGCCAGCAGCTTAGATCGGACAGGGGATTCACCCCTCCACTTT.

The rearrangement links TRBV28 to TRBJ1-5; 8 bases are a match to TRBD1. Germline lookup yields CDR1 MDHEN and CDR2 SYDVKM. V lost 6 bases, J lost 6 bases, and 7 bases stayed unmatched. This CDR3 spans 14 amino acids. The CDR3 loop is CASRTQGVGQPQHF. The CDR3 DNA follows: TGTGCCAGCAGAACACAGGGGGTGGGTCAGCCCCAGCATTTT.

This rearrangement joins TRBV7-2 to TRBJ1-2; 7 bases match TRBD1. This CDR3 comprises 13 residues. The germline gives CDR1 SGHTA, CDR2 FQGNSA. V was clipped by 6 bases and J by 6 bases; unmatched bases: 7. The CDR3 DNA reads as TGTGCCAGCAGTCCGACAGGGACGAATGGCTACACCTTC. Its protein is CASSPTGTNGYTF.

The rearrangement links TRBV5-6 to TRBJ1-4, with D maybe TRBD1 (5 bases). V was pared by 4 bases and J by 3 bases, with 13 bases between. From germline, CDR1 is SGHDT and CDR2 YYEEEE. CDR3 length equals 15 residues. Written as DNA, the CDR3 is TGTGCCAGCAGCACCTTCATGGGGCCTAATGAAAAACTGTTTTTT. As protein: CASSTFMGPNEKLFF.